This entry describes one T cell receptor (beta chain). These data belong to a study of beta chain features in type 1 diabetes. TCRB transcripts that were expressed got sequenced, as all of the isolated RNA had been reverse transcribed. Data came from immunoSEQ multiplex PCR; TCRdb stores just in-frame clones and leaves some out. The sample comprises about 620,000 clones, roughly a sixth of which are singletons, and approximately 0.087% rests with the top ten. The V gene lost 8 bases and the J gene lost 4 bases, with 23 bases spanning the gap. The CDR3 is made up of 15 amino acids. The germline V gene has CDR1 SQVTM and CDR2 ANQGSEA.

The sequence came from a man younger than 35 in good health. The gene calls are TRBV29-1 and TRBJ1-1; no clear D. What was sequenced was naive CD4+ T cells from blood. The CDR3 sequence is CSPALVPGMGTEAFF. The CDR3 DNA sequence: TGCAGCCCTGCCTTGGTGCCGGGAATGGGCACTGAAGCTTTCTTT.